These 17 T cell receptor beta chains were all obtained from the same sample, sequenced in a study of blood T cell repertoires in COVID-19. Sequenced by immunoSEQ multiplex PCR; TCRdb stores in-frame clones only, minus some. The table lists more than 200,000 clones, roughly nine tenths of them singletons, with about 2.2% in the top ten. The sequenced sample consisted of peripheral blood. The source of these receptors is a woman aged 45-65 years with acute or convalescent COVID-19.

The CDR3 loop reads CASSISGAEQFF. The DNA of the CDR3 is TGTGCCAGCAGCATTAGCGGGGCCGAGCAGTTCTTC. The chain employs TRBV6-5 and TRBJ2-1; 8 bases match TRBD2. V was pared by 6 bases and J by 10 bases, with 5 bases of the junction left unmatched. Germline CDR1 is MNHEY and CDR2 is SVGAGI. The CDR3 is made up of 12 amino acids.

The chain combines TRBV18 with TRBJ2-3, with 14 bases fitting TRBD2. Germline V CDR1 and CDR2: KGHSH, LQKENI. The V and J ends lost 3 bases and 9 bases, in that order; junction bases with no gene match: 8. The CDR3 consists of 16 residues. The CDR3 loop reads CASSPPGLAGEITQYF. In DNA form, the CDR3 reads TGTGCCAGCTCACCGCCGGGACTAGCGGGGGAGATCACGCAGTATTTT.

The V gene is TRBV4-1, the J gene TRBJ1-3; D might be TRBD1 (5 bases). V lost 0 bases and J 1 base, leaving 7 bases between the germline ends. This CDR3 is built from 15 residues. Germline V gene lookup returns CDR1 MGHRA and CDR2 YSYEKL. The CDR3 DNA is TGCGCCAGCAGCCAAGAGCCAGGGTCTGGAAACACCATATATTTT. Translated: CASSQEPGSGNTIYF.

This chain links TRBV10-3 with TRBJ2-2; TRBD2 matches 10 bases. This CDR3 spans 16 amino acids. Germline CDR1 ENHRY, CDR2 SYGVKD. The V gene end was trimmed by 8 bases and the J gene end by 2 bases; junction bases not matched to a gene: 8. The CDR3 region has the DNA TGTGCCATCGGGCAGCGGGAGGGCCGTAACACCGGGGAGCTGTTTTTT. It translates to CAIGQREGRNTGELFF.

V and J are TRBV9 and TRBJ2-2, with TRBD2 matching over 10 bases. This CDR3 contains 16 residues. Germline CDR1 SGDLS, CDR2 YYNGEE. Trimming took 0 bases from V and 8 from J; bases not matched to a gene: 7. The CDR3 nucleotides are TGTGCCAGCAGCGTAGCTGGGGCTAGCGGGAGAGGGGAGCTGTTTTTT. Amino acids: CASSVAGASGRGELFF.

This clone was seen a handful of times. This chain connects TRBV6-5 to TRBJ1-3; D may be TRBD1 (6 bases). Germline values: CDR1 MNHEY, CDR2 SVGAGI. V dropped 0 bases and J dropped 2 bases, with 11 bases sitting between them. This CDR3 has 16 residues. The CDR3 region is CASSYSYRETGNTIYF. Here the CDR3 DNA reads TGTGCCAGCAGTTACTCGTACAGGGAAACTGGAAACACCATATATTTT.

The CDR3 DNA reads TGTGCCAGCAGCCTTAGCGGGAGTTCGGTGGAGCTGTTTTTT. Its protein is CASSLSGSSVELFF. This sequence joins TRBV7-2 and TRBJ2-2; 9 bases are a match to TRBD2. Germline V gene data show CDR1 as SGHTA and CDR2 as FQGNSA. This CDR3 is 14 amino acids long. Trimming took 5 bases from V and 10 from J; bases not matched to a gene: 8.

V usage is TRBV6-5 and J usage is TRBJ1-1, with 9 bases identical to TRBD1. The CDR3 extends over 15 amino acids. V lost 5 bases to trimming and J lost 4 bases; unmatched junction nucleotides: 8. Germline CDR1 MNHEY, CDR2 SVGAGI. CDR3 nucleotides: TGTGCCAGCAGTCCCCAACAGGGGGCAGGCACTGAAGCTTTCTTT. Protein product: CASSPQQGAGTEAFF.

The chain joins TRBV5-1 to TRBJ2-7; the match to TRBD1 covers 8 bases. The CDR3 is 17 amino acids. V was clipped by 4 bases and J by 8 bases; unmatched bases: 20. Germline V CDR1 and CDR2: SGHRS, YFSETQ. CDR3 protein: CASSPSKDRDPSTKQYF. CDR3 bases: TGCGCCAGCAGCCCCTCCAAGGACAGGGATCCATCTACGAAGCAGTACTTC.

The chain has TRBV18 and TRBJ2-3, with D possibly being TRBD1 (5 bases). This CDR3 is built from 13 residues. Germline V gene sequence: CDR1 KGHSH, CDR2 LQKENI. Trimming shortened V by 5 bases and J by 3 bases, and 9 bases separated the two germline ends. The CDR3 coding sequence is TGTGCCAGCTCAGGCCAGGGAACAGATACGCAGTATTTT. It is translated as CASSGQGTDTQYF.

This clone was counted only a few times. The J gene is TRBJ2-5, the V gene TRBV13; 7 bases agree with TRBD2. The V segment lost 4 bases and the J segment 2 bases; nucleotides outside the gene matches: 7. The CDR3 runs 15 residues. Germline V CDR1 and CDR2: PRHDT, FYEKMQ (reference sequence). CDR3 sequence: CASSSPREGQETQYF. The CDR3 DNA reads TGTGCCAGCAGCTCCCCCAGGGAGGGGCAAGAGACCCAGTACTTC.

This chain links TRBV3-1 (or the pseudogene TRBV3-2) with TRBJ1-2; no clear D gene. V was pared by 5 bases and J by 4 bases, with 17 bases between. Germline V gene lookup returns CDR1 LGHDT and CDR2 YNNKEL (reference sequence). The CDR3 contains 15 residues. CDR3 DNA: TGTGCCAGCAGCTGGACCGACCCAGAGGGCTATGGCTACACCTTC. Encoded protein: CASSWTDPEGYGYTF.

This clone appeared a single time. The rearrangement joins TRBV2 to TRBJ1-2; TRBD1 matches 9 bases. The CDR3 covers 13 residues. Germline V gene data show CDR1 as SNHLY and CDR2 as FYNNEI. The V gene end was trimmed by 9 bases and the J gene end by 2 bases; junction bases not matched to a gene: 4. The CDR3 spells CASTGQGNYGYTF. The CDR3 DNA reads TGTGCCAGTACGGGACAGGGAAACTATGGCTACACCTTC.

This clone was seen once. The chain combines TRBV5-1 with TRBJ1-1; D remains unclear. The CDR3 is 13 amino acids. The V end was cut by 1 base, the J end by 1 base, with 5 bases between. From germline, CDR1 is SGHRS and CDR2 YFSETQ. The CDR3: CASSLKRNTEAFF. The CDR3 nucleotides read TGCGCCAGCAGCTTGAAGAGGAACACTGAAGCTTTCTTT.

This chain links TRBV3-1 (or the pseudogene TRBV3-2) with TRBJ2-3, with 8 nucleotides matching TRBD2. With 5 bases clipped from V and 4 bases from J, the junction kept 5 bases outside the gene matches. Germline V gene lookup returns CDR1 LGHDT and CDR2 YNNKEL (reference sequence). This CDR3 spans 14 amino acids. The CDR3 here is CASSIAGKADTQYF. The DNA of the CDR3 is TGTGCCAGCAGCATAGCGGGAAAGGCAGATACGCAGTATTTT.

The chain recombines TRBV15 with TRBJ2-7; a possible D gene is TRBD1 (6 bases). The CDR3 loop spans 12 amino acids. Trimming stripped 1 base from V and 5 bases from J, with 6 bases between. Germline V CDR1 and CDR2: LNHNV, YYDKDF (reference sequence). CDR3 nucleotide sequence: TGTGCCACCAGCAGAGGGGGGCACGAGCAGTACTTC. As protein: CATSRGGHEQYF. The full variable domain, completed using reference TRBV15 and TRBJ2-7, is DAMVIQNPRYQVTQFGKPVTLSCSQTLNHNVMYWYQQKSSQAPKLLFHYYDKDFNNEADTPDNFQSRRPNTSFCFLDIRSPGLGDTAMYLCATSRGGHEQYFGPGTRLTVT.

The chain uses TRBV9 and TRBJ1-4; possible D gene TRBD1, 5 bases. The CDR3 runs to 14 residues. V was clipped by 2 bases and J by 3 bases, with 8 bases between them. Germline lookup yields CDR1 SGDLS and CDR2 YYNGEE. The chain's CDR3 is CASSVSGANEKLFF. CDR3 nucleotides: TGTGCCAGCAGCGTTTCGGGGGCTAATGAAAAACTGTTTTTT.